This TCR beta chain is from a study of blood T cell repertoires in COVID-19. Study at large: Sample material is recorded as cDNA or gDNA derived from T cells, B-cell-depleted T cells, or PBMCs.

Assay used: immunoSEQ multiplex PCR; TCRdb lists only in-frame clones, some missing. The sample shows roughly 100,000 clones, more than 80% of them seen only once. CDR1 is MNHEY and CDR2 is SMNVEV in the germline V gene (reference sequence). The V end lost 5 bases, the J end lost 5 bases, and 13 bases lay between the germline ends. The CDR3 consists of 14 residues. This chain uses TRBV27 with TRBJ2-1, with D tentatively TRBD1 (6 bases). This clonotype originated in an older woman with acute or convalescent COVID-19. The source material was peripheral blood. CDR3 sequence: CASSPWTENNEQFF. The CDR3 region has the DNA TGTGCCAGCAGTCCATGGACAGAAAACAATGAGCAGTTCTTC.